This T cell receptor (beta chain) originates from a study of cytomegalovirus exposure and HLA in healthy donors. The study ran its PCR with 60 Vbeta and 13 Jbeta primers. Sequenced by immunoSEQ multiplex PCR; TCRdb stores in-frame clones only, minus some. The repertoire holds 100,000 to 150,000 clones, with 60% to 80% as singletons. V was clipped by 0 bases and J by 3 bases; unmatched bases: 16. This CDR3 spans 19 amino acids. Per germline, CDR1 SEHNR and CDR2 FQNEAQ (reference sequence). The sample consisted of PBMCs. J is TRBJ2-7 and V is TRBV7-9; 8 nucleotides match TRBD1. This TCR derives from a woman in her sixties or seventies in good health and CMV-seronegative. CDR3 sequence (DNA): TGTGCCAGCAGCTTAGCGCTCGTGACAGGGGCTCCAGGGTACTACGAGCAGTACTTC. Its protein is CASSLALVTGAPGYYEQYF. The whole variable domain, filled in from reference TRBV7-9 and TRBJ2-7, reads DTGVSQNPRHKITKRGQNVTFRCDPISEHNRLYWYRQTLGQGPEFLTYFQNEAQLEKSRLLSDRFSAERPKGSFSTLEIQRTEQGDSAMYLCASSLALVTGAPGYYEQYFGPGTRLTVT.